These T cell receptor beta chains were read from a single sample in a study of T cell changes during pregnancy in multiple sclerosis. Assay used: immunoSEQ multiplex PCR; TCRdb lists only in-frame clones, some missing. This sample has 40,000 to 50,000 clones, with around 92% found just once. Sequencing was performed on CD8+ T cells from peripheral blood mononuclear cells, taken in the third trimester of pregnancy. The receptors stem from a female donor with multiple sclerosis, enrolled in a pregnancy study. The CDR3 runs from the conserved cysteine through the conserved F or W. A D gene is named only where the DNA matches it firmly. Clone size is shown for a subset of rows, as once, few, many or a class of expanded clone.

size	V	J	D	DNA	CDR3
NA	TRBV5-1	TRBJ1-3	TRBD1	TGCGCCAGCAGCGAGCGCCTACAGGGGACTGGAAACACCATATATTTT	CASSERLQGTGNTIYF
NA	TRBV4-2	TRBJ1-5	NA	TGTGCCAGCAGCCCCGGCGGAAATCAGCCCCAGCATTTT	CASSPGGNQPQHF
NA	TRBV19	TRBJ1-5	TRBD1	TGTGCCAGTAGACTCAGCTTGGGACAGCACAATCAGCCCCAGCATTTT	CASRLSLGQHNQPQHF
once	TRBV7-7	TRBJ2-2	NA	TGTGCTAGCAGCTTAGAGAGGCGGGGCGAGGCCGGGGAGCTGTTTTTT	CASSLERRGEAGELFF
NA	TRBV28	TRBJ2-5	NA	TGTGCCAGCACCCTGATACAGGGCCCCCAAGAGACCCAGTACTTC	CASTLIQGPQETQYF
NA	TRBV7-2	TRBJ2-7	NA	TGTGCCAGCAGCCACCCTCGGGCAGGGGACTACGAGCAGTACTTC	CASSHPRAGDYEQYF
NA	TRBV7-6	TRBJ2-1	NA	TGTGCCAGCAGGGAGAGGCTAGCAAGTATAGGTTGGTTCTTC	CASRERLASIGWFF
NA	TRBV7-9	TRBJ1-5	TRBD1	TGTGCCAGCAGCTCCACAGGGGATAGCAATCAGCCCCAGCATTTT	CASSSTGDSNQPQHF
NA	TRBV29-1	TRBJ2-4	NA	TGCAGCGGGACTACTGAAAACATTCAGTACTTC	CSGTTENIQYF
NA	TRBV15	TRBJ2-2	NA	TGTGCCACCAGCGCGCAGACTAGTCCCGGGGAGCTGTTTTTT	CATSAQTSPGELFF
NA	TRBV13	TRBJ2-2	NA	TGTGCCAGCAGCTTAGGGGGACACCCTCTAGTGAACACCGGGGAGCTGTTTTTT	CASSLGGHPLVNTGELFF
NA	TRBV28	TRBJ1-2	TRBD1	TGTGCCAGCAGTTCCGACAGGGGACAGTATGGCTACACCTTC	CASSSDRGQYGYTF
NA	TRBV19	TRBJ1-1	NA	TGTGCCAGTAGTGGGGGGGAAAGAACTGAAGCTTTCTTT	CASSGGERTEAFF
NA	TRBV7-2	TRBJ1-5	NA	TGTGCCAGCAGCTTATCAGTCGTTCCCAATCAGCCCCAGCATTTT	CASSLSVVPNQPQHF
once	TRBV11-3	TRBJ2-7	TRBD1	TGTGCCAGCAGCTTCGGACAGGGCTACGAGCAGTACTTC	CASSFGQGYEQYF
NA	TRBV13	TRBJ1-5	NA	TGTGCCAGCAGCTATAGGGGCGGCAATCAGCCCCAGCATTTT	CASSYRGGNQPQHF
NA	TRBV7-9	TRBJ2-3	NA	TGTGCCAGCAGCGGTGCGGGTACGGGAGATACGCAGTATTTT	CASSGAGTGDTQYF
NA	TRBV27	TRBJ2-1	NA	TGTGCCAGCAGTCCGAGGGCGGCGGGAAATGAGCAGTTCTTC	CASSPRAAGNEQFF
NA	TRBV29-1	TRBJ2-1	TRBD2	TGCAGCGTTGGCGGGAGCAGTGAGCAGTTCTTC	CSVGGSSEQFF
few	TRBV6-1	TRBJ2-1	NA	TGTGCCAGCAGTGAAGGACTTAGCCGTCGGTTCTTC	CASSEGLSRRFF
once	TRBV19	TRBJ1-1	NA	TGTGCCAGTAGTATTTGGGCGAACACTGAAGCTTTCTTT	CASSIWANTEAFF
NA	TRBV6-4	TRBJ2-3	TRBD2	TGTGCCAGCAGTGATTCAACGGGAGGGCAAGCAGATACGCAGTATTTT	CASSDSTGGQADTQYF
NA	TRBV13	TRBJ2-1	NA	TGTGCCAGCAGCTTATCCCTAGATGCTGAGCAGTTCTTC	CASSLSLDAEQFF
NA	TRBV9	TRBJ2-5	NA	TGTGCCAGCAGCGTAGAGGAGTACCCCCAAGAGACCCAGTACTTC	CASSVEEYPQETQYF
NA	TRBV5-1	TRBJ2-1	TRBD2	TGCGCCAGCAATAGCGGGAGGGCCCCGGGAGAGCAGTTCTTC	CASNSGRAPGEQFF
NA	TRBV5-1	TRBJ2-6	TRBD2	TGCGCCAGCAGCTATGGACGGGGGGGTATTAGCTCTGGGGCCAACGTCCTGACTTTC	CASSYGRGGISSGANVLTF
NA	TRBV6-5	TRBJ2-7	NA	TGTGCCAGCAGTTACGGCCAGGGTGGGTACGAGCAGTACTTC	CASSYGQGGYEQYF
NA	TRBV6-4	TRBJ1-1	TRBD1	TGTGCCAGCAGCGCCAAACAGGGGGCGAGTGAAGCTTTCTTT	CASSAKQGASEAFF
NA	TRBV28	TRBJ2-3	NA	TGTGCCAGCAGTACCCGACAGTTAAGCACAGATACGCAGTATTTT	CASSTRQLSTDTQYF
NA	TRBV7-9	TRBJ2-1	TRBD2	TGTGCCAGCAGCCACACTCTGACTAGCGGGAATGAGCAGTTCTTC	CASSHTLTSGNEQFF
NA	TRBV5-4	TRBJ2-1	NA	TGTGCCAGCAGCTCGTACAATGAGCAGTTCTTC	CASSSYNEQFF
NA	TRBV9	TRBJ1-3	NA	TGTGCCAGCAGTCCCGGGGGGAACACCATATATTTT	CASSPGGNTIYF
NA	TRBV7-9	TRBJ2-7	NA	TGTGCCAGCAGCTTAGACGGCTCCTACGAGCAGTACTTC	CASSLDGSYEQYF
NA	TRBV29-1	TRBJ2-7	TRBD1	TGCAGCGTTGAACTCCAGGGGGTGGACCATTTTTCCTACGAGCAGTACTTC	CSVELQGVDHFSYEQYF
NA	TRBV6-5	TRBJ2-2	NA	TGTGCCAGCAGTTATTTGGACAGAGCGAACACCGGGGAGCTGTTTTTT	CASSYLDRANTGELFF
NA	TRBV9	TRBJ2-1	TRBD2	TGTGCCAGCAGCGTAAATCAGCGGGAGGGCCAATACAATGAGCAGTTCTTC	CASSVNQREGQYNEQFF
NA	TRBV4-1	TRBJ1-2	TRBD1	TGCGCCAGCAGCCTAGGACAGGGAGGGAGGCCAAACTATGGCTACACCTTC	CASSLGQGGRPNYGYTF
NA	TRBV19	TRBJ1-5	TRBD1	TGTGCCAGTAGTGATGACAGGGGGAGCAATCAGCCCCAGCATTTT	CASSDDRGSNQPQHF
NA	TRBV4-3	TRBJ1-1	NA	TGCGCCAGCAGCCAAGGGACATCTCACACTGAAGCTTTCTTT	CASSQGTSHTEAFF
NA	TRBV19	TRBJ2-1	TRBD2	TGTGCCAGTAGGGGGACTAGCGGCCGCTACAATGAGCAGTTCTTC	CASRGTSGRYNEQFF
medium-sized	TRBV5-6	TRBJ2-2	NA	TGTGCCAGCAGCCACAGGGACGGGGCCGGGGAGCTGTTTTTT	CASSHRDGAGELFF
NA	TRBV27	TRBJ1-1	NA	TGTGCCAGCAGTTTAGCTGCTGAGGGGGTTACCACTGAAGCTTTCTTT	CASSLAAEGVTTEAFF
NA	TRBV29-1	TRBJ2-5	NA	TGCAGCGTTGAGGGGCCAATTCAGGAGACCCAGTACTTC	CSVEGPIQETQYF
NA	TRBV29-1	TRBJ1-2	TRBD1	TGCAGCGTCGGAGCCGGGACAGGGGGGCGCCGGAACTATGGCTACACCTTC	CSVGAGTGGRRNYGYTF
NA	TRBV5-1	TRBJ2-7	TRBD1	TGCGCCAGCAGCCCGGGACAGGGGACTAGAGACTACGAGCAGTACTTC	CASSPGQGTRDYEQYF
NA	TRBV7-8	TRBJ2-6	TRBD2	TGTGCCAGCAGCTTTGGACTAGCGATTCGTTCTGGGGCCAACGTCCTGACTTTC	CASSFGLAIRSGANVLTF
NA	TRBV21-1	TRBJ1-5	NA	TGTGCCAGCAGCAAATGGGGAGATAATTCTCTGAGCAATCAGCCCCAGCATTTT	CASSKWGDNSLSNQPQHF
NA	TRBV4-2	TRBJ2-7	NA	TGTGCCAGCAGCCAATACCCTCAGGGTAACCGCTACGAGCAGTACTTC	CASSQYPQGNRYEQYF
once	TRBV19	TRBJ1-1	NA	TGTGCCAGTAGTATGCTTCAGGGGACTGAAGCTTTCTTT	CASSMLQGTEAFF
NA	TRBV27	TRBJ2-2	NA	TGTGCCAGCAGTTTAGGGGGCCCCTACACCGGGGAGCTGTTTTTT	CASSLGGPYTGELFF
NA	TRBV6-1	TRBJ2-4	NA	TGTGCCAGCCAGGGAACTGCCAAAAACATTCAGTACTTC	CASQGTAKNIQYF
NA	TRBV19	TRBJ1-1	NA	TGTGCCAGTAGTATAGCCAGCAGGGGTCGAACTGAAGCTTTCTTT	CASSIASRGRTEAFF
NA	TRBV27	TRBJ2-7	TRBD2	TGTGCCAGCAAGGGAGGGTCCGGCTCCTACGAGCAGTACTTC	CASKGGSGSYEQYF
NA	TRBV29-1	TRBJ2-5	NA	TGCAGCGTTGAGCCAGGGGAAGAGACCCAGTACTTC	CSVEPGEETQYF
once	TRBV28	TRBJ1-1	NA	TGTGCCAGCAGTTTAACGAACATGAACACTGAAGCTTTCTTT	CASSLTNMNTEAFF
NA	TRBV11-1	TRBJ2-3	TRBD1	TGTGCCAGCAGCTTAGAGGGACAGCCCACAGATACGCAGTATTTT	CASSLEGQPTDTQYF
few	TRBV19	TRBJ1-1	TRBD1	TGTGCCAGTGCGACAGGGGGCGGCACTGAAGCTTTCTTT	CASATGGGTEAFF
NA	TRBV5-6	TRBJ2-7	TRBD2	TGTGCCAGCAGCCCTTTAAATATACTAGCGGGAGGGCGCCACGAGCAGTACTTC	CASSPLNILAGGRHEQYF
once	TRBV6-1	TRBJ2-7	NA	TGTGCCAGCACCCTGGGAGGCTACGAGCAGTACTTC	CASTLGGYEQYF
NA	TRBV28	TRBJ2-7	NA	TGTGCCAGCAGCCCATCCCCGAGGTGGCTAGCAGAGCAGTACTTC	CASSPSPRWLAEQYF